This T cell receptor beta chain was profiled in a study of T-cell memory formation after mild COVID-19. Study outcomes and limitations: SARS-CoV-2 specificity was not confirmed for second-wave clones peaking on day 37.

The germline CDR1 and CDR2 sequences are GTSNPN and SVGIG (reference sequence). V lost 3 bases and J lost 5, with 19 bases in between. CDR3 length: 15 amino acids. Points on this clonotype: Its matching antigen is unknown.

MiXCR was run by TCRdb on the 5' RACE reads, yielding one entry per CDR3 protein. The sample lists around 150,000 distinct CDR3 sequences; around 13% were seen once. Sequencing input: PBMCs or a T cell subset sorted from them (not recorded which). The chain uses TRBV30 and TRBJ2-5, with a weak D call TRBD2 (6 bases). The sequence came from an adult woman who had mild COVID-19 (a few samples of this study predate the infection). Cell type and time point are not known. The CDR3 here is CAWSATMGGWETQYF. CDR3 nucleotide sequence: TGTGCCTGGAGCGCTACTATGGGGGGATGGGAGACCCAGTACTTC.